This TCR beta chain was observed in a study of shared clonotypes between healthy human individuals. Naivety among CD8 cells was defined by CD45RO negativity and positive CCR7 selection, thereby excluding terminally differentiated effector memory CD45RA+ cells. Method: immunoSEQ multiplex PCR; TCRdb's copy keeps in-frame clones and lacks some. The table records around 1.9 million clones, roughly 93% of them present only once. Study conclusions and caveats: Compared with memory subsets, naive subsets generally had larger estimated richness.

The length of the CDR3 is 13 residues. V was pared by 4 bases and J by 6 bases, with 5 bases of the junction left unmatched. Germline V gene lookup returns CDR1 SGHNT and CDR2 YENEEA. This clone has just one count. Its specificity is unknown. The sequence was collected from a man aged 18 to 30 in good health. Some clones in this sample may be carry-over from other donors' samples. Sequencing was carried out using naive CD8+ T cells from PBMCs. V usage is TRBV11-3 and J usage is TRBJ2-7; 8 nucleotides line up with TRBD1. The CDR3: CASSSGGAAEQYF. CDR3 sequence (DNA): TGTGCCAGCAGCTCAGGGGGCGCGGCCGAGCAGTACTTC. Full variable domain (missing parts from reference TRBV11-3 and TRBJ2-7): EAGVVQSPRYKIIEKKQPVAFWCNPISGHNTLYWYLQNLGQGPELLIRYENEEAVDDSQLPKDRFSAERLKGVDSTLKIQPAELGDSAVYLCASSSGGAAEQYFGPGTRLTVT.